These 15 T cell receptor beta chains share one sample of origin, sequenced in a study of T cell changes during pregnancy in multiple sclerosis. This table comes from immunoSEQ multiplex PCR, and its TCRdb copy is limited to in-frame clones, with some not included. The table shows about 31,000 clones, with around 88% occurring only once. The specimen was CD4+ T cells from peripheral blood mononuclear cells, collected in the first trimester of pregnancy. Receptor source: a female donor in good health, enrolled as a control in a pregnancy study.

The rearrangement links TRBV11-2 to TRBJ1-2; 9 bases fit TRBD1. Trimming cost V 5 bases and J 3 bases; bases outside gene matches: 7. The CDR3 has 15 amino acids. Germline CDR1 is SGHAT and CDR2 is FQNNGV. The CDR3 here is CASSTDRGSYYGYTF. Written as DNA, the CDR3 is TGTGCCAGCAGCACGGACAGGGGCTCTTACTATGGCTACACCTTC.

The chain has TRBV19 and TRBJ1-1; 8 bases align to TRBD1. CDR3 length equals 16 residues. The ends lost 3 bases at V and 2 bases at J; junction bases unmatched: 8. Germline CDR1 is LNHDA and CDR2 is SQIVND (reference sequence). For the CDR3, the DNA is TGTGCCAGTAGTATGCACAGGGGGACAGGAAACACTGAAGCTTTCTTT. Its protein is CASSMHRGTGNTEAFF. The full variable domain, in which reference TRBV19 and TRBJ1-1 provide the parts outside the CDR3, is DGGITQSPKYLFRKEGQNVTLSCEQNLNHDAMYWYRQDPGQGLRLIYYSQIVNDFQKGDIAEGYSVSREKKESFPLTVTSAQKNPTAFYLCASSMHRGTGNTEAFFGQGTRLTVV.

The chain employs TRBV6-4 and TRBJ1-1; D is possibly TRBD1 (5 bases). CDR1 and CDR2 (germline): MRHNA, SNTAGT. The V end was cut by 4 bases, the J end by 5 bases, with 14 bases between. This CDR3 is 14 amino acids long. CDR3: CASSARVGVTEAFF. Written as DNA, the CDR3 is TGTGCCAGCAGTGCCAGGGTAGGGGTGACTGAAGCTTTCTTT.

With regard to this clone: The junction does not match germline at one end; this may be a read error. The chain combines TRBV5-1 with TRBJ2-5, with a weak D call TRBD1 (5 bases). This CDR3 contains 14 residues. CDR1 SGHRS and CDR2 YFSETQ come from the germline V gene. In DNA form, the CDR3 reads TGCGCCAGCAGCTTGGGGACACCCCAAGAGGCCCAGTACTTC. It codes for CASSLGTPQEAQYF.

The chain recombines TRBV5-6 with TRBJ1-1; 7 bases are shared with TRBD1. CDR3 length: 14 amino acids. CDR1 and CDR2 from the germline V gene are SGHDT and YYEEEE. V lost 4 bases and J lost 0; bases outside the gene matches: 3. CDR3 in amino acids: CASSLDRVNTEAFF. CDR3 DNA: TGTGCCAGCAGCCTAGACAGGGTGAACACTGAAGCTTTCTTT.

The rearrangement uses TRBV18 and TRBJ2-1, with TRBD2 matching over 13 bases. Germline CDR1 reads KGHSH; CDR2 reads LQKENI. The CDR3 loop spans 16 amino acids. After removal of 4 bases from V and 5 bases from J, the junction contained 5 bases not matched to a gene. The CDR3, as DNA: TGTGCCAGCTCACTACTAGCGGGGGGGAGCCACAATGAGCAGTTCTTC. Translation gives CASSLLAGGSHNEQFF.

The chain is built from TRBV4-3 and TRBJ2-1, with 7 bases aligning to TRBD1. CDR3 length: 18 residues. V was pared by 3 bases and J by 4 bases, with 15 bases of the junction left unmatched. The germline gives CDR1 LGHNA, CDR2 YSLEER. CDR3: CASSHLDQPGTVYNEQFF. The CDR3 DNA follows: TGCGCCAGCAGCCACCTCGACCAGCCCGGGACAGTATACAATGAGCAGTTCTTC.

The chain has TRBV5-1 and TRBJ1-3, with 9 bases identical to TRBD1. Per the germline V gene, CDR1 is SGHRS and CDR2 is YFSETQ. The ends lost 4 bases at V and 6 bases at J; junction bases unmatched: 5. The CDR3 loop spans 14 amino acids. DNA of the CDR3: TGCGCCAGCAGCGCGGGACAGGGAACAAACACCATATATTTT. It codes for CASSAGQGTNTIYF.

This chain connects TRBV2 to TRBJ1-1, with D uncertain. This CDR3 contains 13 residues. Germline assignment: CDR1 SNHLY and CDR2 FYNNEI. Trimming removed 5 bases at V and 5 bases at J, with 12 bases between. The DNA for the CDR3 is TGTGCCAGCAGTTTAAAACGGGGTACTGAAGCTTTCTTT. It is translated as CASSLKRGTEAFF. Full variable domain (missing parts from reference TRBV2 and TRBJ1-1): EPEVTQTPSHQVTQMGQEVILRCVPISNHLYFYWYRQILGQKVEFLVSFYNNEISEKSEIFDDQFSVERPDGSNFTLKIRSTKLEDSAMYFCASSLKRGTEAFFGQGTRLTVV.

This clone was seen only a few times. The chain is built from TRBV11-2 and TRBJ1-1; D gene ambiguous. There are 13 residues in the CDR3. V was pared by 0 bases and J by 8 bases, with 10 bases between. Germline V lookup: CDR1 SGHAT, CDR2 FQNNGV. The CDR3 protein is CASSLDPRSEAFF. The CDR3 DNA reads TGTGCCAGCAGCTTAGATCCCCGTTCGGAAGCTTTCTTT.

V and J are TRBV2 and TRBJ2-1; possible D gene TRBD1, 6 bases. From germline, CDR1 is SNHLY and CDR2 FYNNEI. The V and J ends lost 5 bases and 5 bases respectively, with 19 bases between them. This CDR3 has 16 amino acids. The DNA for the CDR3 is TGTGCCAGCAGTTTATCCGGGACACGCTTCAACAATGAGCAGTTCTTC. Amino acids: CASSLSGTRFNNEQFF. Full variable domain (missing parts from reference TRBV2 and TRBJ2-1): EPEVTQTPSHQVTQMGQEVILRCVPISNHLYFYWYRQILGQKVEFLVSFYNNEISEKSEIFDDQFSVERPDGSNFTLKIRSTKLEDSAMYFCASSLSGTRFNNEQFFGPGTRLTVL.

The chain links TRBV4-3 to TRBJ1-3; no clear D gene. The CDR3 runs to 13 residues. Germline V CDR1 and CDR2: LGHNA, YSLEER. Trimming left V 0 bases short and J 8 bases short, with 8 bases between. The CDR3 here is CASSQDLRYTIYF. For the CDR3, the DNA is TGCGCCAGCAGCCAAGATCTGAGATACACCATATATTTT.

The chain recombines TRBV7-9 with TRBJ2-1, with 7 bases identical to TRBD2. The germline V gene encodes CDR1 SEHNR and CDR2 FQNEAQ (reference sequence). The length of the CDR3 is 15 residues. Unmatched junction bases numbered 13, after V lost 7 bases and J lost 7 bases. CDR3 in amino acids: CASTARGGAYNEQFF. The DNA for the CDR3 is TGTGCCAGCACCGCTCGGGGAGGGGCTTATAATGAGCAGTTCTTC.

This clone appeared a single time. The chain combines TRBV19 with TRBJ1-4; 10 bases line up with TRBD1. The V segment lost 7 bases and the J segment 0 bases; nucleotides outside the gene matches: 5. The germline V gene encodes CDR1 LNHDA and CDR2 SQIVND (reference sequence). The CDR3 sequence is 16 residues long. CDR3 DNA sequence: TGTGCCAGTAAGGGACAGGGGACAACAACTAATGAAAAACTGTTTTTT. Encoded protein: CASKGQGTTTNEKLFF.

This clone has a handful of counts. The chain carries TRBV7-2 and TRBJ1-1; possible D gene TRBD1, 6 bases. Trimming shortened V by 0 bases and J by 5 bases, and 13 bases separated the two germline ends. CDR1 is SGHTA and CDR2 is FQGNSA in the germline V gene. This CDR3 comprises 15 residues. CDR3 amino acids: CASSLAAGAGTEAFF. CDR3 coding DNA: TGTGCCAGCAGCTTAGCAGCGGGGGCGGGAACTGAAGCTTTCTTT.